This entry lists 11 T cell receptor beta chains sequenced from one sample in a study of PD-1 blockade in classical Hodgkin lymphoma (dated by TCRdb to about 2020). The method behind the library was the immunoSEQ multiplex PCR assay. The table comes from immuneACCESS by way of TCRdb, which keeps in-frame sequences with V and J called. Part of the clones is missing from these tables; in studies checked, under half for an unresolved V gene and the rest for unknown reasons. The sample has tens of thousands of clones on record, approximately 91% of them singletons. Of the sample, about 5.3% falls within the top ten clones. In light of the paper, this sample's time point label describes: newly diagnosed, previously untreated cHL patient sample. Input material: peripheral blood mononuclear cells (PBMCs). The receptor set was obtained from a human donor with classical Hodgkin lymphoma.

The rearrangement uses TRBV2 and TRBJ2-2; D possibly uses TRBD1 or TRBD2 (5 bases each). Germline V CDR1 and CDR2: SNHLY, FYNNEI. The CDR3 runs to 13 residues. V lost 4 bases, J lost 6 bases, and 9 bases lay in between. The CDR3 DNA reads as TGTGCCAGCAGTGTTCAGGGACCCGGGGAGCTGTTTTTT. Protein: CASSVQGPGELFF.

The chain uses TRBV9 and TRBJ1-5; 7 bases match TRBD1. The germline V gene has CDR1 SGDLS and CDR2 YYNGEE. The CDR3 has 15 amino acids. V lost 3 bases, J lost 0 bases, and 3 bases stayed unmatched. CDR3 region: CASSEGDSSNQPQHF. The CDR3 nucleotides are TGTGCCAGCAGCGAGGGGGACAGTAGCAATCAGCCCCAGCATTTT.

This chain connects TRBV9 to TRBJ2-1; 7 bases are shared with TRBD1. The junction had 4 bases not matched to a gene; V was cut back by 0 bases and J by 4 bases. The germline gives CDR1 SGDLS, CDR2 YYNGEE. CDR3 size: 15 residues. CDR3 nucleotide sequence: TGTGCCAGCAGCGTAGACGGACAGGAATACAATGAGCAGTTCTTC. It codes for CASSVDGQEYNEQFF.

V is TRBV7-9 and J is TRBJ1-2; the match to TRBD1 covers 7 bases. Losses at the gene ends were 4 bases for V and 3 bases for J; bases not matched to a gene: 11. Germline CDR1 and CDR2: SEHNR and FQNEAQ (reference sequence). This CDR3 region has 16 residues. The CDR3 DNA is TGTGCCAGCAGCTCCCCTGGCAGGGGGGCGGACTATGGCTACACCTTC. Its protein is CASSSPGRGADYGYTF.

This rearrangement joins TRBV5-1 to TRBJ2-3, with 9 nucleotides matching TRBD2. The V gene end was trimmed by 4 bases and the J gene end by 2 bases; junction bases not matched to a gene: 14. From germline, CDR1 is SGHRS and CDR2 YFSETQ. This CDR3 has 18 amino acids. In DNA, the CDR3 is TGCGCCAGCAGCCCGGGGCCCTTAGCGGGGGACCCCACAGATACGCAGTATTTT. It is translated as CASSPGPLAGDPTDTQYF.

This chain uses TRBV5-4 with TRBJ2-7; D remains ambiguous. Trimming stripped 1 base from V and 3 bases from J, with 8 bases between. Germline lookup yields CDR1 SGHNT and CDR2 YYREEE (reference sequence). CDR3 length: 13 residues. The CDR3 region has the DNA TGTGCCAGCAGCTTGACTGGGAACTACGAGCAGTACTTC. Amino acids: CASSLTGNYEQYF.

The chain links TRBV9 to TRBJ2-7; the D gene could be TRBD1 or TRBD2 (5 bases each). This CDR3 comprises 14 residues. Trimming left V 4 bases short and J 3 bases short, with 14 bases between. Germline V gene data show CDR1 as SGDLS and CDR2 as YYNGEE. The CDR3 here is CASSPGDGDYEQYF. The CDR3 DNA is TGTGCCAGCAGCCCTGGGGACGGAGACTACGAGCAGTACTTC.

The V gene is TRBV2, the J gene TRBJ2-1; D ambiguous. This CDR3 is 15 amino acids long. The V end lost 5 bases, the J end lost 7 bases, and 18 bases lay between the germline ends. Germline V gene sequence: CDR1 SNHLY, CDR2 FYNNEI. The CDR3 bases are TGTGCCAGCAGTCCTCGCGCCCGATCGAATAATGAGCAGTTCTTC. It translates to CASSPRARSNNEQFF.

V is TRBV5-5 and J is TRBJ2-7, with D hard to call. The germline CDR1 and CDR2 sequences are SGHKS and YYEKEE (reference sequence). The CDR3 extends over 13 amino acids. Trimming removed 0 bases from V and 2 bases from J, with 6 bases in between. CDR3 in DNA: TGTGCCAGCAGCTTGGCGGCCACCTACGAGCAGTACGTC. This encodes CASSLAATYEQYV.

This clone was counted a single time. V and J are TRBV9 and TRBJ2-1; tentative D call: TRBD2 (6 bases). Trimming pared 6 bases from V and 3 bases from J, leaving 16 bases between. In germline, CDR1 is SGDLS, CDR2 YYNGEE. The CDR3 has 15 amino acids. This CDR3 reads CASTLEGSYYNEQFF. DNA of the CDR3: TGTGCCAGCACATTGGAGGGATCCTACTACAATGAGCAGTTCTTC.

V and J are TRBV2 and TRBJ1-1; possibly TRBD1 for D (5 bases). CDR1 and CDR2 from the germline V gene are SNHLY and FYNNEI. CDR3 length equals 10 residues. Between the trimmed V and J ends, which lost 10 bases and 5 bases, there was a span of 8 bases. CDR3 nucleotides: TGTGCCATCGGGGGGACTGAAGCTTTCTTT. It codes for CAIGGTEAFF.